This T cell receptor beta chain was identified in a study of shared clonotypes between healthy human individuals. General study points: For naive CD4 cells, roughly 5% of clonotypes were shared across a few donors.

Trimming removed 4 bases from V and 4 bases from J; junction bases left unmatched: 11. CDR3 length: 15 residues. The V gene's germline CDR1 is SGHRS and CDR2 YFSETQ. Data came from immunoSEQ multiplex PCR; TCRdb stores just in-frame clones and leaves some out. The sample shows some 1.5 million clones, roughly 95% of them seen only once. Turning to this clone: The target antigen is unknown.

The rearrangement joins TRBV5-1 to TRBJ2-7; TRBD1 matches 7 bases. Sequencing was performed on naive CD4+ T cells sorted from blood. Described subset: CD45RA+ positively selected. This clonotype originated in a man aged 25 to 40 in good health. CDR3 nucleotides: TGCGCCAGCAGCCCTATGAGACAGGGTCCATACGAGCAGTACTTC. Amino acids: CASSPMRQGPYEQYF.